The 30 T cell receptor beta chains below were found in one sample sequenced in a study of tumor-infiltrating lymphocytes in primary liver carcinoma. RNA and DNA were co-extracted from about 20-30 mg of unsorted bulk tissue. A primer matching the constant region was used to make TCR beta cDNA from approximately 0.55 ug of total RNA. Libraries of TCR beta came from three nested multiplex PCR rounds with slightly modified ARM-PCR. The opening two PCR rounds, around 9 cycles each, paired TRBV1-TRBV30 forward primers with a C-beta reverse primer. MiXCR was run by TCRdb on the multiplex PCR reads, yielding one entry per CDR3 protein. The table includes some 190,000 distinct CDR3 sequences, around 81% detected once. The sequenced sample consisted of tumor tissue from primary liver carcinoma. These receptors all stem from a man aged 40-50 years with primary liver carcinoma and hepatitis B virus infection.

The chain combines TRBV6-5 with TRBJ2-7; D remains unclear. In germline, CDR1 is MNHEY, CDR2 SVGAGI. The CDR3 is made up of 11 amino acids. Trimming pared 6 bases from V and 8 bases from J, leaving 11 bases between. CDR3 protein: CASSLGRQQYF. DNA for the CDR3: TGTGCCAGCAGCCTAGGCCGCCAGCAGTACTTC.

This clonotype was seen just once. Germline is not matched at one junction end, which may reflect a read error. The chain has TRBV6-6 and TRBJ2-3; a possible D gene is TRBD2 (5 bases). The CDR3 loop spans 12 amino acids. In germline, CDR1 is MNHNY, CDR2 SVGAGI (reference sequence). CDR3 sequence (DNA): TGTACCAGTAGTCCGGACTCCATTCTGCAGTATTTT. Residues: CTSSPDSILQYF.

The chain uses TRBV6-2 or TRBV6-3 and TRBJ2-1; 9 bases are shared with TRBD2. The CDR3 consists of 13 residues. Trimming cost V 10 bases and J 9 bases; bases outside gene matches: 10. CDR1 is MNHEY, CDR2 SVGEGT, per germline. Here the CDR3 DNA reads TGTGCCATCAGGACTAGCGAGATCGGTGAGCAGTTCTTC. Amino acid sequence: CAIRTSEIGEQFF.

Of note for this clonotype: At one end the junction does not follow the germline gene, possibly because of a read error. V gene TRBV11-3 combines with J gene TRBJ2-1, with D perhaps given as TRBD1 or TRBD2 (5 bases each). Germline V CDR1 and CDR2: SGHNT, YENEEA. CDR3 length equals 16 residues. The DNA of the CDR3 is TGTGCCAGCAGTTTAGCTACTGGGGCAGACTACAATGATCAGTTCTTC. Translation gives CASSLATGADYNDQFF.

Comments on this clonotype: The junction shows a germline mismatch at one end, possibly a read error. V and J are TRBV11-2 and TRBJ2-5, with 7 bases aligning to TRBD2. Germline CDR1 reads SGHAT; CDR2 reads FQNNGV. This CDR3 has 18 residues. The CDR3 here is CASNPISIQGIGRETHYF. DNA for the CDR3: TGTGCCAGCAACCCTATCTCAATCCAGGGTATTGGGCGGGAGACCCACTACTTC.

A remark on this clonotype: The junction and the germline gene differ at one end; a read error may be behind it. This chain uses TRBV6-5 with TRBJ2-5; D gene uncertain. Germline V CDR1 and CDR2: MNHEY, SVGAGI. This CDR3 comprises 13 residues. Written as DNA, the CDR3 is TGTGTCAGCAGAGAGACGGGTTCAGAGACCCAGTACTTC. Residues: CVSRETGSETQYF.

The genes are TRBV2 and TRBJ2-2; D remains unclear. CDR1 and CDR2 from the germline V gene are SNHLY and FYNNEI. CDR3 size: 15 residues. V was pared by 6 bases and J by 5 bases, with 16 bases between. Written as DNA, the CDR3 is TGTGCCAGCAGGGCCACAGTGGTCGGAACCGGGGAGCTGTTTTTT. This encodes CASRATVVGTGELFF.

Turning to this clonotype: The junction differs from germline at one of its ends, possibly a read error. V is TRBV29-1 and J is TRBJ2-5; no reliable D call. This CDR3 has 12 residues. The germline CDR1 and CDR2 sequences are SQVTM and ANQGSEA. CDR3 residues: CNVLENQETQYF. As DNA, the CDR3 is TGCAACGTTCTGGAAAACCAAGAGACACAGTACTTC.

This clonotype was recorded only once. The genes are TRBV4-2 and TRBJ2-1, with D tentatively TRBD2 (5 bases). The CDR3 totals 17 residues. V dropped 4 bases and J dropped 4 bases, with 20 bases sitting between them. The germline V gene encodes CDR1 LGHNA and CDR2 YNFKEQ. This chain's CDR3 is CASSPVRGSSTYNEQFF. Here the CDR3 DNA reads TGTGCCAGCAGCCCAGTCAGAGGGTCCTCAACTTACAATGAGCAGTTCTTC.

Comments on this clonotype: A much larger clone differs from this one at a single base, so this may be a read error. The V gene is TRBV28, the J gene TRBJ1-2; weak D call: TRBD1 (5 bases). V was pared by 7 bases and J by 4 bases, with 10 bases between. The CDR3 is 12 amino acids. The germline V gene encodes CDR1 MDHEN and CDR2 SYDVKM. CDR3 residues: CASTAGPYGYTF. The CDR3 nucleotides read TGTGCCAGCACCGCGGGGCCCTATGGCTACACCTTC.

A remark on this clonotype: The junction and the germline gene differ at one end; a read error may be behind it. The chain uses TRBV6-2 or TRBV6-3 and TRBJ2-7; D remains unclear. CDR3 length equals 13 residues. Germline V gene lookup returns CDR1 MNHEY and CDR2 SVGEGT. CDR3 coding DNA: TGTGCCAGCAGTTACGAGGTATCCTACGAAGAGTATTTC. Amino acids: CASSYEVSYEEYF.

Of note for this clonotype: An end of the junction differs from the germline gene, which may be a read error. The chain links TRBV5-1 to TRBJ2-7, with 8 bases lining up with TRBD2. This CDR3 contains 15 residues. In germline, CDR1 is SGHRS, CDR2 YFSETQ. The CDR3 spells CAGRPRGGSPYEQYF. In nucleotides, the CDR3 is TGCGCCGGCAGACCCCGGGGGGGGAGTCCCTACGAGCAGTACTTC. Supplemented by reference TRBV5-1 and TRBJ2-7, the full variable domain reads KAGVTQTPRYLIKTRGQQVTLSCSPISGHRSVSWYQQTPGQGLQFLFEYFSETQRNKGNFPGRFSGRQFSNSRSEMNVSTLELGDSALYLCAGRPRGGSPYEQYFGPGTRLTVT.

Details on this clonotype: An end of the junction differs from the germline gene, which may be a read error. This chain uses TRBV6-6 with TRBJ2-6, with 7 nucleotides matching TRBD1. Looked up from germline, CDR1 is MNHNY and CDR2 is SVGAGI (reference sequence). The CDR3 is 17 residues long. CDR3 amino acids: CASRPGTVTLRANVMTF. In nucleotides, the CDR3 is TGTGCCAGCAGGCCTGGGACAGTAACCTTGCGGGCCAACGTCATGACTTTC.

The rearrangement uses TRBV12-3 or TRBV12-4 and TRBJ1-6; D is undetermined. Trimming took 4 bases from V and 10 from J, leaving 11 bases between them. The CDR3 covers 13 residues. The chain's CDR3 is CASSSGYHSPLHF. CDR3 sequence (DNA): TGTGCCAGCAGTTCGGGCTATCACTCACCCCTCCACTTT.

The rearrangement joins TRBV12-3 or TRBV12-4 to TRBJ2-1, with D possibly being TRBD1 or TRBD2 (5 bases each). This CDR3 region has 17 residues. V was pared by 7 bases and J by 4 bases, with 23 bases between. The CDR3: CASNFRGRQKTYNEQFF. The CDR3 bases are TGTGCCAGCAATTTTAGAGGGAGACAGAAAACTTACAATGAGCAGTTCTTC.

Of note for this clonotype: An end of the junction does not agree with germline; a read error may underlie this. The genes are TRBV5-1 and TRBJ1-1; a weak D match, TRBD1 (5 bases). This CDR3 region has 16 residues. Germline assignment: CDR1 SGHRS and CDR2 YFSETQ. CDR3 nucleotide sequence: TGCGCCAGCAGCTCGGCCGGGACGGCAATAAACAGTGAAGCTTTCTTT. Its translation: CASSSAGTAINSEAFF.

On this clonotype itself: This likely comes from a read error, as the CDR3 has no conserved phenylalanine or tryptophan at its end. The chain joins TRBV28 to TRBJ2-1, with 8 bases aligning to TRBD2. The germline V gene has CDR1 MDHEN and CDR2 SYDVKM. The CDR3 totals 17 residues. As DNA, the CDR3 is TGTGCCAGCAGTTTATCGGCCGGGAGGGTCGCCTACAATGATCAGTTCCTC. This encodes CASSLSAGRVAYNDQFL.

This clonotype showed up just a few times. A junction boundary mismatches the germline segment, possibly from a read error. The J gene is TRBJ2-7, the V gene TRBV12-3 or TRBV12-4; no definite D call. This CDR3 is built from 11 residues. The CDR3 region has the DNA TGTACCAGCAGTCGATCCTACGAGCAGTATTTC. As protein: CTSSRSYEQYF.

Regarding this clonotype: A read error may produce the germline difference seen at one junction end. CDR3 region: CVSSSSINTEALF. The CDR3 DNA sequence: TGTGTCAGCAGTTCCTCAATAAACACTGAAGCTTTGTTT. This chain uses TRBV6-6 with TRBJ1-1; no definite D call. Germline values: CDR1 MNHNY, CDR2 SVGAGI (reference sequence). This CDR3 contains 13 residues.

On this clonotype: An end of the junction does not agree with germline; a read error may underlie this. The chain recombines TRBV4-3 with TRBJ1-2, with a weak D call TRBD1 (5 bases). This CDR3 contains 13 residues. Germline V gene data show CDR1 as LGHNA and CDR2 as YSLEER. The DNA for the CDR3 is TGCACCAGCAACCAAGCAGGGAACTATGGCTACGCCTTC. Translation gives CTSNQAGNYGYAF.

Turning to this clonotype: The DNA is left out, because the CDR3 cannot be placed on it with certainty; the CDR3 is given as TCRdb lists it. The chain couples TRBV6-6 to TRBJ2-7; the D call of TRBD2 is as the table states it, not checked on the DNA. Germline loops: CDR1 MNHNY, CDR2 SVGAGI (reference sequence). The CDR3 sequence runs 16 residues, both termini included. The CDR3 reads CASIPLVGKGSYEPYF.

This chain links TRBV19 with TRBJ1-6; D gene ambiguous. CDR3 length equals 12 residues. From germline, CDR1 is LNHDA and CDR2 SQIVND (reference sequence). V was trimmed by 7 bases and J by 10 bases, leaving 11 bases between them. This chain's CDR3 is CASKTLASPLHF. CDR3 nucleotides: TGTGCCAGTAAGACTTTGGCGTCACCCCTCCACTTT.

Regarding this clonotype: At one of its ends the junction is not consistent with the germline gene, which may arise from a read error. The V call is TRBV6-6, the J call TRBJ2-1, with 9 bases aligning to TRBD2. Per the germline V gene, CDR1 is MNHNY and CDR2 is SVGAGI (reference sequence). The CDR3 contains 16 residues. The CDR3 DNA sequence: TGTGCCACCAGTCCGACCACAGCGGGAGGCGGCAATGAGCGGTTCTTC. It encodes CATSPTTAGGGNERFF.

Notes on this clonotype: The junction does not match germline at one end; this may be a read error. This chain joins TRBV29-1 and TRBJ1-5; tentative D call: TRBD1 (6 bases). This CDR3 contains 14 residues. Germline lookup yields CDR1 SQVTM and CDR2 ANQGSEA. The CDR3 DNA reads TGCAGCACTGCACAGGGTAATAGAAATCAGCCCCAGCACTTT. This gives the protein CSTAQGNRNQPQHF.

Comment on this clonotype: One end of the junction does not line up with germline, which may come from a read error. This sequence joins TRBV11-2 and TRBJ2-5; 10 bases line up with TRBD1. Germline V gene data show CDR1 as SGHAT and CDR2 as FQNNGV. This CDR3 has 15 residues. CDR3 in DNA: TGTACCAGCAGCATGACAGGGGGCAGGCAAGAGACCCAGTACTTC. This encodes CTSSMTGGRQETQYF.

With respect to this clonotype: This CDR3 is missing its conserved last phenylalanine or tryptophan, likely due to a read error. The chain employs TRBV20-1 and TRBJ1-2; maybe TRBD1 (5 bases). Germline loops: CDR1 DFQATT, CDR2 SNEGSKA (reference sequence). This CDR3 region has 15 residues. V was shortened by 6 bases and J by 5 bases, with 22 bases between the two germline ends. The CDR3 nucleotides read TGCAGTGCGCAAATAGATCGGGGCTTGGGGTATGGCTACACCTTA. It translates to CSAQIDRGLGYGYTL.

The rearrangement joins TRBV11-1 to TRBJ2-4; 8 bases fit TRBD2. Germline CDR1 is SGHAT and CDR2 is FQDESV (reference sequence). The CDR3 totals 17 residues. In DNA, the CDR3 is TGTGGCAACAGCTTTCCCGGGACTAGGGGGGCCAAAAACATTCAGTACTTC. Protein: CGNSFPGTRGAKNIQYF.

Worth noting for this clonotype: Germline and junction disagree at one end, which may indicate a read error. The CDR3 spells CAGSVGLAITNTQYF. The CDR3 coding sequence is TGCGCCGGCAGCGTGGGACTAGCCATCACAAATACGCAGTATTTT. The rearrangement uses TRBV5-1 and TRBJ2-3; TRBD2 matches at 9 bases. The germline V gene encodes CDR1 SGHRS and CDR2 YFSETQ. The CDR3 has 15 residues.

The rearrangement links TRBV11-1 to TRBJ1-6; D is possibly TRBD1 (5 bases). This CDR3 has 12 residues. V gave up 8 bases and J gave up 9 bases, with 11 bases separating them. Germline values: CDR1 SGHAT, CDR2 FQDESV (reference sequence). The CDR3 DNA sequence: TGTGCCAGCCGGACACCGGTTTCACCCCTCCACTTT. It codes for CASRTPVSPLHF.

Concerning this clonotype itself: Compared with germline, one end of the junction differs, possibly owing to a read error. The chain uses TRBV12-3 or TRBV12-4 and TRBJ2-1; the D gene is possibly TRBD2 (6 bases). The CDR3 extends over 16 amino acids. This CDR3 is CASSFCPAGGDNERFF. The CDR3 DNA reads TGTGCCAGCAGTTTCTGTCCAGCGGGCGGCGACAATGAGCGGTTCTTC.